The clone carrying this TCR beta chain was observed a handful of times. This specimen belongs to a study of post-analysis software for immune sequencing data. Unique molecular identifiers were built into the TCR beta cDNA libraries. MiXCR, applied by TCRdb to the PCR reads, yields one record per CDR3 protein. The sample lists fewer than 700,000 distinct CDR3 sequences; 44% were seen once. The receptor was derived from a girl aged 10 to 17 with multiple sclerosis. Sequences were obtained from blood.

As DNA, the CDR3 is TGCGCCAGCATGGTGGGCGCATATTCTAGCACAGATACGCAGTATTTT. Encoded protein: CASMVGAYSSTDTQYF. The V and J genes are TRBV5-1 and TRBJ2-3; no clear D. Germline loops: CDR1 SGHRS, CDR2 YFSETQ. Trimming removed 6 bases from V and 0 bases from J, with 17 bases in between. The CDR3 length is 16 residues.